The 18 T cell receptor beta chains below all came from one sample that was sequenced in a study of cytomegalovirus exposure and HLA in healthy donors (TCRdb year 2017). Receptor amplification or capture employed the immunoSEQ multiplex PCR assay. The multiplex PCR relied on a mix of 60 forward primers for TCR Vbeta segments and 13 reverse primers for TCR Jbeta segments. TCRdb holds this immuneACCESS table with in-frame rearrangements only. Some clones are missing; in checked studies, unresolved V genes explain under half, and the rest has no known cause. Within this sample are fewer than 120,000 clones, with less than 85% of them counted one time only. The ten largest account for under 15% of the sample. The material sequenced was PBMCs. These TCRs come from a man between 25 and 39 years old in good health and CMV-seropositive.

The genes are TRBV30 and TRBJ2-7; perhaps TRBD1 as D (6 bases). Trimming removed 3 bases from V and 0 bases from J, with 15 bases in between. The CDR3 runs to 15 residues. Germline loops: CDR1 GTSNPN, CDR2 SVGIG (reference sequence). The CDR3 is CAWSPLTGISYEQYF. The CDR3 nucleotides are TGTGCCTGGAGCCCGCTGACAGGTATCTCCTACGAGCAGTACTTC.

CDR3 loop: CASSPRSGFNEQYF. The DNA for the CDR3 is TGTGCCAGCAGCCCACGTTCAGGGTTCAACGAGCAGTACTTC. V usage is TRBV21-1 and J usage is TRBJ2-7; TRBD1, the table's D call, lacks a check against the DNA. TRBV21-1 is a documented pseudogene. This CDR3 region has 14 residues.

The chain has TRBV11-1 and TRBJ2-3; possibly TRBD2 for D (6 bases). V lost 0 bases to trimming and J lost 0 bases, with 7 bases between them. The CDR3 runs to 15 residues. Germline V lookup: CDR1 SGHAT, CDR2 FQDESV (reference sequence). DNA for the CDR3: TGTGCCAGCAGCTTAGCGGGACTTAGCACAGATACGCAGTATTTT. Protein product: CASSLAGLSTDTQYF.

The rearrangement joins TRBV29-1 to TRBJ2-5, with D tentatively TRBD2 (6 bases). Germline lookup yields CDR1 SQVTM and CDR2 ANQGSEA. This CDR3 comprises 14 residues. The germline V and J ends were trimmed by 4 bases and 5 bases, with 17 bases remaining between them. In DNA form, the CDR3 reads TGCAGCGTTGCCCGGGGCGTGGGGAGGGAGACCCAGTACTTC. It codes for CSVARGVGRETQYF.

V and J are TRBV6-1 and TRBJ2-7; D might be TRBD1 (5 bases). The germline V gene has CDR1 MNHNS and CDR2 SASEGT. Trimming shortened V by 4 bases and J by 1 base, and 14 bases separated the two germline ends. The CDR3 runs 15 residues. CDR3 sequence: CASSGQGQVSYEQYF. The CDR3 DNA is TGTGCCAGCAGTGGGCAGGGCCAGGTATCCTACGAGCAGTACTTC.

The chain has TRBV14 and TRBJ2-7; 10 nucleotides line up with TRBD1. The CDR3 is 15 amino acids. Germline V CDR1 and CDR2: SGHDN, FVKESK. V lost 3 bases to trimming and J lost 4 bases; unmatched junction nucleotides: 6. The CDR3 loop is CASSHPRQGAYEQYF. In DNA form, the CDR3 reads TGTGCCAGCAGCCACCCACGACAGGGGGCTTACGAGCAGTACTTC.

This clone was detected a few times. The rearrangement links TRBV7-9 to TRBJ2-5; D possibly corresponds to TRBD1 (5 bases). V gave up 2 bases and J gave up 2 bases, with 9 bases separating them. The CDR3 spans 14 residues. Per the germline V gene, CDR1 is SEHNR and CDR2 is FQNEAQ (reference sequence). As DNA, the CDR3 is TGTGCCAGCAGCTTAACTGGGGCTCAAGAGACCCAGTACTTC. Translated: CASSLTGAQETQYF.

The chain recombines TRBV19 with TRBJ2-7; 10 nucleotides match TRBD1. V was pared by 6 bases and J by 2 bases, with 7 bases of the junction left unmatched. Germline V gene data show CDR1 as LNHDA and CDR2 as SQIVND (reference sequence). CDR3 length: 15 residues. DNA for the CDR3: TGTGCCAGTAGGACCGGGACAGGGGTTACCTACGAGCAGTACTTC. Residues: CASRTGTGVTYEQYF.

This clone was counted between two and nine times. The gene calls are TRBV29-1 and TRBJ2-3; the match to TRBD1 covers 10 bases. CDR1 is SQVTM and CDR2 is ANQGSEA in the germline V gene. The CDR3 has 14 residues. V lost 2 bases, J lost 6 bases, and 5 bases stayed unmatched. The CDR3 coding sequence is TGCAGCGTTGAACCGGGACAGGGGCCGGATACGCAGTATTTT. Translated: CSVEPGQGPDTQYF.

In the case of this clone: Germline and junction disagree at one end, which may indicate a read error. The same CDR3 can be traced to other DNA sequences in this sample. This sequence joins TRBV7-9 and TRBJ2-2; TRBD1 aligns across 9 bases. CDR3 length: 17 residues. Germline values: CDR1 SEHNR, CDR2 FQNEAQ (reference sequence). The CDR3 DNA reads as TGCGCCAGCAGCCAGGACGGACAGGGGAGGGACACCGGGGAGCTGTTTTTT. Its translation is CASSQDGQGRDTGELFF.

The gene calls are TRBV30 and TRBJ1-5; 8 bases are shared with TRBD1. Per the germline V gene, CDR1 is GTSNPN and CDR2 is SVGIG (reference sequence). The length of the CDR3 is 14 residues. The V and J ends lost 3 bases and 6 bases, in that order; junction bases with no gene match: 7. CDR3: CAWSAGGWGQPQHF. As DNA, the CDR3 is TGTGCCTGGAGCGCAGGGGGCTGGGGTCAGCCCCAGCATTTT.

V gene TRBV11-2 combines with J gene TRBJ2-7; D is unclear. V lost 2 bases, J lost 6 bases, and 14 bases lay in between. The CDR3 sequence is 14 residues long. Germline CDR1 and CDR2: SGHAT and FQNNGV. As DNA, the CDR3 is TGTGCCAGCAGCTTACCCGAGCGACGTTCCGAGCAGTACTTC. Protein sequence: CASSLPERRSEQYF.

This clone was recorded a few times. The genes are TRBV10-3 and TRBJ2-7; TRBD1 aligns across 12 bases. CDR1 ENHRY and CDR2 SYGVKD come from the germline V gene. After removal of 3 bases from V and 6 bases from J, the junction contained 3 bases not matched to a gene. The CDR3 runs 14 residues. CDR3 in DNA: TGTGCCATCAGTGATATGGGACAGGGGGCCGAGCAGTACTTC. Residues: CAISDMGQGAEQYF.

The genes are TRBV4-3 and TRBJ1-4; TRBD1 is a possible D gene (5 bases). Trimming took 0 bases from V and 5 from J, leaving 16 bases between them. Germline V gives CDR1 LGHNA, CDR2 YSLEER. The CDR3 is 17 amino acids. The CDR3 reads CASSQDSAGATNEKLFF. CDR3 nucleotide sequence: TGCGCCAGCAGCCAAGATAGTGCTGGGGCGACAAATGAAAAACTGTTTTTT.

For this clone: At one end the junction does not follow the germline gene, possibly because of a read error. The V gene is TRBV18, the J gene TRBJ1-5; D uncertain. The length of the CDR3 is 15 residues. CDR1 and CDR2 from the germline V gene are KGHSH and LQKENI. The CDR3 DNA reads as TGTGCCAGCTCACCACGAGACGTTAGCAATCCGCCCCAGCATTTT. It translates to CASSPRDVSNPPQHF.

This clone has only one observation. The chain combines TRBV7-2 with TRBJ2-5, with TRBD2 matching over 8 bases. V shed 3 bases and J 4 bases; nucleotides not matched to a gene: 10. Germline CDR1 is SGHTA and CDR2 is FQGNSA. This CDR3 has 16 residues. The CDR3 DNA sequence: TGTGCCAGCAGCTTTACAGCGGGGGCCGAGGGAGAGACCCAGTACTTC. Its protein product is CASSFTAGAEGETQYF. Using reference TRBV7-2 and TRBJ2-5 for the parts outside the CDR3, the full variable domain is GAGVSQSPSNKVTEKGKDVELRCDPISGHTALYWYRQSLGQGLEFLIYFQGNSAPDKSGLPSDRFSAERTGGSVSTLTIQRTQQEDSAVYLCASSFTAGAEGETQYFGPGTRLLVL.

The chain has TRBV5-1 and TRBJ1-2, with D perhaps matching TRBD1 (5 bases). Germline CDR1 SGHRS, CDR2 YFSETQ. V was shortened by 0 bases and J by 0 bases, with 9 bases between the two germline ends. CDR3 length: 15 residues. CDR3 loop: CASSLVAGTNYGYTF. The CDR3 DNA reads TGCGCCAGCAGCTTGGTGGCAGGGACTAACTATGGCTACACCTTC.

The chain combines TRBV5-1 with TRBJ1-4; TRBD1 might be the D (6 bases). The CDR3 covers 15 residues. Germline V CDR1 and CDR2: SGHRS, YFSETQ. Trimming took off 4 bases at V and 3 bases at J, with 13 bases between the two ends. The CDR3 loop is CASSLGQRANEKLFF. The CDR3, as DNA: TGCGCCAGCAGCCTCGGACAGAGGGCTAATGAAAAACTGTTTTTT.